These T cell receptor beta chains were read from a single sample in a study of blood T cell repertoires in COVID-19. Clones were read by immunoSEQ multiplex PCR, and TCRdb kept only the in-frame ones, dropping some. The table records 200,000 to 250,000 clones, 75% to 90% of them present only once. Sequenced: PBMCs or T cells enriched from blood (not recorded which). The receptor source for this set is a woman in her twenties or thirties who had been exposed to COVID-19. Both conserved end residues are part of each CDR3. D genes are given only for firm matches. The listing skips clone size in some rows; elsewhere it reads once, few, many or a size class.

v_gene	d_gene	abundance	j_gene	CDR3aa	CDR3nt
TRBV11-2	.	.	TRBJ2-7	CASSLGNEQYF	TGTGCCAGCAGCTTAGGTAACGAGCAGTACTTC
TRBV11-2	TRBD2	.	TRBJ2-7	CASSLVGLAGEYEQYF	TGTGCCAGCAGCTTAGTGGGACTAGCGGGAGAGTACGAGCAGTACTTC
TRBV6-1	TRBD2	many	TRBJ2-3	CASSELAGGSDTQYF	TGTGCCAGCAGTGAACTAGCGGGAGGGTCAGATACGCAGTATTTT
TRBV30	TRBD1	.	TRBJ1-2	CAWSVQTGDYGYTF	TGTGCCTGGAGTGTACAGACAGGGGATTATGGCTACACCTTC
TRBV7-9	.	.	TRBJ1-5	CASSLAGGNSNQPQHF	TGTGCCAGCAGCCTGGCTGGGGGCAATAGCAATCAGCCCCAGCATTTT
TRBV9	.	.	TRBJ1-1	CASSVVAGGSAEAFF	TGTGCCAGCAGCGTAGTTGCCGGGGGTTCGGCTGAAGCTTTCTTT
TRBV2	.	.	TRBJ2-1	CASREGGDYHNEQFF	TGTGCCAGCAGAGAGGGGGGGGACTACCACAATGAGCAGTTCTTC
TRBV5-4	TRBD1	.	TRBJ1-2	CASSRTGGFGYTF	TGTGCCAGCAGCAGGACAGGGGGCTTTGGCTACACCTTC
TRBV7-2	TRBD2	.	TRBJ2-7	CASSSGLAGAGSYEQYF	TGTGCCAGCAGCTCGGGACTAGCGGGAGCGGGCTCCTACGAGCAGTACTTC
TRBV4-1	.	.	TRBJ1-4	CASSQASGEKLFF	TGCGCCAGCAGCCAAGCGTCGGGGGAAAAACTGTTTTTT
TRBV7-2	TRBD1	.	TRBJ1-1	CASTSKTGSMNTEAFF	TGTGCCAGCACCTCCAAGACAGGGTCCATGAACACTGAAGCTTTCTTT
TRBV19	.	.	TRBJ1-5	CASSIDPRYSNQPQHF	TGTGCCAGTAGTATAGATCCCAGGTATAGCAATCAGCCCCAGCATTTT